This is a list of T cell receptor beta chains from one sample in a study of blood T cell repertoires in COVID-19. The table came from immunoSEQ multiplex PCR; TCRdb's copy has only in-frame clones and leaves some out. The sample carries 30,000 to 40,000 clones, just under 75% recorded once. Specimen: peripheral blood. The origin of the receptors is an older man with COVID-19, enrolled during active disease. CDR3s include the opening cysteine and the closing phenylalanine or tryptophan. A D gene is named only where the DNA matches it firmly. Clone size is shown for a subset of rows, as once, few, many or a class of expanded clone.

cdr3_nt cdr3_aa d_call v_call clone_size j_call
TGTGCCAGCAGCTTCGGGGGAGGGACCTACGAGCAGTACTTC CASSFGGGTYEQYF TRBD2 TRBV11-1 . TRBJ2-7
TGTGCCAGCAGGGTAACCAGGGTTGGAGAGCAGTACTTC CASRVTRVGEQYF . TRBV11-2 few TRBJ2-7
TGCGCCAGCAGCCCGGGACTAGCGGGAGGGGGAACAGATACGCAGTATTTT CASSPGLAGGGTDTQYF TRBD2 TRBV5-1 . TRBJ2-3
TGTGCCAGCAGCGTAGGAAGCTCACCCCTCCACTTT CASSVGSSPLHF . TRBV9 few TRBJ1-6
TGTGCCAGCAGCTCGACTAGCGGGGGGGCCGGGGAGCTGTTTTTT CASSSTSGGAGELFF TRBD2 TRBV7-2 once TRBJ2-2
TGTGCCAGCTCACCACCAGTATTGACAGGGCGTTATGGCTACACCTTC CASSPPVLTGRYGYTF TRBD1 TRBV18 . TRBJ1-2
TGTGCCAGCAGCCCTTCAGGAGGATACGAGCAGTACTTC CASSPSGGYEQYF . TRBV9 . TRBJ2-7
TGTGCCAGCAGCTCCCACCCATGGGCAGGGAAGGAGCAGTACTTC CASSSHPWAGKEQYF . TRBV7-2 . TRBJ2-7
TGTGCCAGCAGTTCCTATCTCGAGCAGTACTTC CASSSYLEQYF . TRBV28 . TRBJ2-7
TGTGCCAGCAGCGAGCGGACTAGCGGGGGGCTAAGGAGGTATTTT CASSERTSGGLRRYF TRBD2 TRBV7-2 . TRBJ2-3
TGTGCCAGCAGTTCCGCAGGGTTTGAGCAGTTCTTC CASSSAGFEQFF . TRBV6-2/TRBV6-3 . TRBJ2-1
TGTGCCAGCAGCTTAGTGTGGGTTGCAGGAGAAAAACTGTTTTTT CASSLVWVAGEKLFF . TRBV7-2 . TRBJ1-4
TGCAGTGCTAGTCAGTTAGCGGATCACTCCTACGAGCAGTACTTC CSASQLADHSYEQYF . TRBV20-1 few TRBJ2-7
TGTGCCAGCACGCGGGAACATTACAATGAGCAGTTCTTC CASTREHYNEQFF . TRBV2 few TRBJ2-1
TGTGCCAGCACCCGAGGGTGGGAGGCCCAGCATTTT CASTRGWEAQHF . TRBV7-9 . TRBJ1-5
TGTGCCAGCAGTTTGCAGGGTAGTCTAGCGGCAGATACGCAGTATTTT CASSLQGSLAADTQYF TRBD2 TRBV6-6 . TRBJ2-3
TGTGCCAGCAGCTTTCATCGCGGGTCCTACGAGCAGTACTTC CASSFHRGSYEQYF . TRBV7-2 . TRBJ2-7
TGTGCCAGCAGTGAATCTAGAAGCACAGATACGCAGTATTTT CASSESRSTDTQYF . TRBV6-1 . TRBJ2-3
TGCGCCAGCAGCTTGGTTAGCGGGGTAAACACCGGGGAGCTGTTTTTT CASSLVSGVNTGELFF TRBD2 TRBV5-1 . TRBJ2-2
TGTGCCAGCAGCCAAGATCCCGGAGGCACTAATGAAAAACTGTTTTTT CASSQDPGGTNEKLFF . TRBV3-1/TRBV3-2 . TRBJ1-4
TGCAGGGCCGGGATTTCGAACACCGGGGAGCTGTTTTTT CRAGISNTGELFF . TRBV29-1 . TRBJ2-2
TGTGCCAGCAGTTTAACCTCTAGCGGGAGGGGGCCGGACGAGCAGTACTTC CASSLTSSGRGPDEQYF TRBD2 TRBV27 . TRBJ2-7
TGCGCCAGCAGCTTGGAAGCAGGAAACTACAATGAGCAGTTCTTC CASSLEAGNYNEQFF . TRBV5-1 . TRBJ2-1
TGCGCCAGCAGCTCAGCCTACGAGCAGTACTTC CASSSAYEQYF . TRBV5-1 . TRBJ2-7
TGTGCCAGCAGTCCCAGGGGTCTTTTTGGCAATCAGCCCCAGCATTTT CASSPRGLFGNQPQHF . TRBV6-2/TRBV6-3 . TRBJ1-5
TGTGCCACCAGTGCCCCTGCCAACGTCCTGACTTTC CATSAPANVLTF . TRBV24-1 . TRBJ2-6